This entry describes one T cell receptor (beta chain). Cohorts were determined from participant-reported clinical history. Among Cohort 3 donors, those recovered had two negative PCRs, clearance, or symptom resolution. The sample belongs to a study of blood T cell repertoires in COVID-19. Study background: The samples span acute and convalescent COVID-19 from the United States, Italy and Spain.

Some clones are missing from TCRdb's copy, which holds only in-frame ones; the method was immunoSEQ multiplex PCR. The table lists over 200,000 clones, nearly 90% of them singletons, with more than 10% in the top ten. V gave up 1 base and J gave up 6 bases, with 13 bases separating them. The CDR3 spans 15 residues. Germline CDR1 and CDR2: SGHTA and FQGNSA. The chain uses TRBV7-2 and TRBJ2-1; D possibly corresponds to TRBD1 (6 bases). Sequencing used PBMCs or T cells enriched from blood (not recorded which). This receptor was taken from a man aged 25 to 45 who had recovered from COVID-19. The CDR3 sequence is CASSLDLGAFNEQFF. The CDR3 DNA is TGTGCCAGCAGCTTAGACCTGGGGGCGTTCAATGAGCAGTTCTTC.